This T cell receptor (beta chain) was observed in a study of blood T cell repertoires in COVID-19. Study-level information: Sites across the United States, Italy and Spain contributed samples from acute and convalescent COVID-19. Sources were T cells, B-cell-depleted T cells, or PBMCs; the material itself was cDNA or gDNA.

Losses at the gene ends were 2 bases for V and 7 bases for J; bases not matched to a gene: 8. Germline CDR1 reads GTSNPN; CDR2 reads SVGIG (reference sequence). The CDR3 sequence is 16 residues long. Per the original methods: Using reference gene primer amplification, nucleated cell counts were estimated. Sequencing used immunoSEQ multiplex PCR; TCRdb keeps in-frame clones, though not all of them. The DNA gave D and trimming, while V, J and clone size come from that table. The repertoire includes about 45,000 clones, 75% to 90% of them detected once, and 4.7% sits in the top ten. This sequence originates from a human donor in a cohort sampled during active COVID-19. The sequenced sample was peripheral blood. J is TRBJ2-7 and V is TRBV30; 16 positions match TRBD2. CDR3: CAWSTGLAGGPQEQYF. The DNA of the CDR3 is TGTGCCTGGAGTACGGGACTAGCGGGAGGGCCTCAGGAGCAGTACTTC.